This note documents a single T cell receptor beta chain sequence. CDR1 is SNHLY, CDR2 FYNNEI, per germline. The CDR3 contains 15 residues. Losses at the gene ends were 2 bases for V and 4 bases for J; bases not matched to a gene: 8. TCRdb keeps only in-frame clones here, not all; method: immunoSEQ multiplex PCR. The table includes 110,000 to 150,000 clones, 90% to 95% detected once. The source of the sample is a study of T cell responses to AZD1222 COVID-19 vaccine. This chain uses TRBV2 with TRBJ2-7; 7 bases fit TRBD2. The material was peripheral blood, obtained after recovery from COVID-19. The receptor comes from an adult who had recovered from COVID-19. This CDR3 is CASSERTSLRYEQYF. In nucleotides, the CDR3 is TGTGCCAGCAGTGAAAGGACTAGTCTTAGGTACGAGCAGTACTTC.